Listed below are T cell receptor beta chains from one sample, sequenced in a study of OX40 agonist ivuxolimab in advanced cancers. Sequencing used immunoSEQ multiplex PCR; TCRdb keeps in-frame clones, though not all of them. The table includes 58,000 or so clones, 75% to 90% detected once. The sample in question was CD4+ or CD8+ T cells sorted from blood, obtained in a trial of the OX40 agonist ivuxolimab. The receptor set was obtained from an adult with an advanced solid tumor such as melanoma, head and neck, liver or kidney cancer. Both conserved end residues are part of each CDR3. D genes are given only for firm matches. Size is stated for part of the rows, as once, few or many counts, or as a class when the clone is expanded.

j_gene | v_gene | abundance | d_gene | CDR3nt | CDR3aa
TRBJ2-1 | TRBV6-1 | . | TRBD2 | TGTGCCAGCAGGGGACTAGCGGGAGTGTTGAATGAGCAGTTCTTC | CASRGLAGVLNEQFF
TRBJ1-2 | TRBV29-1 | . | . | TGCAGCGTTGAAAGGGTATATGGCTACACCTTC | CSVERVYGYTF
TRBJ2-1 | TRBV28 | . | . | TGTGCCAGCAGTTCCCCAGGGGGGGTTTCAGACAATGAGCAGTTCTTC | CASSSPGGVSDNEQFF
TRBJ2-1 | TRBV5-1 | . | TRBD2 | TGCGCCAGCAGCTTGGGACTAGCGGGTATCAATGAGCAGTTCTTC | CASSLGLAGINEQFF
TRBJ1-1 | TRBV5-1 | . | . | TGCGCCAGCAGTGCTGACCCGAACACTGAAGCTTTCTTT | CASSADPNTEAFF
TRBJ2-1 | TRBV11-2 | . | . | TGTGCCAGCAGCCAAACCCCGGGACTCAATGAGCAGTTCTTC | CASSQTPGLNEQFF
TRBJ1-2 | TRBV6-5 | . | . | TGTGCCAGCAGTTCCTACGGGGGCTACACCTTC | CASSSYGGYTF
TRBJ2-5 | TRBV6-5 | . | TRBD1 | TGTGCCAGCAGTTACTCGGGACAGGTCCAAGAGACCCAGTACTTC | CASSYSGQVQETQYF
TRBJ2-7 | TRBV20-1 | . | . | TGCAGTGCGGGAGGCCGGTCGGTGCAGTACTTC | CSAGGRSVQYF
TRBJ2-3 | TRBV29-1 | . | TRBD1 | TGCAGCGTTGATAGGGGGCTGTATTTT | CSVDRGLYF
TRBJ1-1 | TRBV27 | once | TRBD1 | TGTGCCAGCAGTTTATCCCCGACAGGGAGTACTGAAGCTTTCTTT | CASSLSPTGSTEAFF
TRBJ1-4 | TRBV19 | . | . | TGTGCCAGTAGTATGGGAGGGCGAACTAATGAAAAACTGTTTTTT | CASSMGGRTNEKLFF
TRBJ1-3 | TRBV6-6 | . | . | TGTGCCAGCAGTTACTCGAGGGAGGGTGGAAACACCATATATTTT | CASSYSREGGNTIYF
TRBJ2-5 | TRBV14 | . | TRBD2 | TGTGCCAGCAGCCGCCGACTAGCGGGGGTGGAGACCCAGTACTTC | CASSRRLAGVETQYF
TRBJ1-4 | TRBV30 | . | TRBD1 | TGTGCCTCCCAGGGGCCGGGACAGCTTAATGAAAAACTGTTTTTT | CASQGPGQLNEKLFF
TRBJ2-7 | TRBV18 | . | . | TGTGCCAGCTCACTGGACTCCCAATCGGGGCAGTACTTC | CASSLDSQSGQYF
TRBJ2-1 | TRBV18 | . | . | TGTGCCAGCTCATCCGACACACTATCTTACAATGAGCAGTTCTTC | CASSSDTLSYNEQFF
TRBJ1-1 | TRBV28 | . | TRBD1 | TGTGCCAGCTCCGTGACAGGGGCTTGGACTGAAGCTTTCTTT | CASSVTGAWTEAFF
TRBJ1-6 | TRBV6-6 | . | . | TGTGCCAGCAGCCCCATGGGGAGGGCTGGTTCACCCCTCCACTTT | CASSPMGRAGSPLHF
TRBJ2-5 | TRBV19 | . | . | TGTGCCAGTAGTATAAGGGCCTCGTACCAAGAGACCCAGTACTTC | CASSIRASYQETQYF
TRBJ2-3 | TRBV28 | . | TRBD2 | TGTGCCAGCAGTTTGTTGGGACTAGGGGCAGATACGCAGTATTTT | CASSLLGLGADTQYF
TRBJ2-1 | TRBV10-3 | once | TRBD1 | TGTGCCATCAGTGACTATACGGGACAGGCATACAATGAGCAGTTCTTC | CAISDYTGQAYNEQFF
TRBJ2-5 | TRBV19 | once | . | TGTGCCAGTAGTATTAGCGGACAGAGACAAGAGACCCAGTACTTC | CASSISGQRQETQYF
TRBJ2-3 | TRBV5-1 | . | . | TGCGCCAGCAGCCCGATCCCTAGCACAGATACGCAGTATTTT | CASSPIPSTDTQYF
TRBJ1-3 | TRBV7-9 | . | TRBD1 | TGTGCCAGCAGCTGGGACAGGGCTGGAAACACCATATATTTT | CASSWDRAGNTIYF
TRBJ2-1 | TRBV5-1 | . | TRBD1 | TGCGCCAGCAGCCGCCTGACAGGGGATGAGCAGTTCTTC | CASSRLTGDEQFF
TRBJ2-5 | TRBV19 | . | . | TGTGCCAGTAGTACGCGGGACGGAAGAAGGACCCAGTACTTC | CASSTRDGRRTQYF
TRBJ1-2 | TRBV20-1 | . | . | TGCAGTGCTAGGACAGACTATGGCTACACCTTC | CSARTDYGYTF
TRBJ2-1 | TRBV11-2 | . | TRBD2 | TGTGCCAGCAGCACCCGGCCGGGACTAGTTCTACCCAATGAGCAGTTCTTC | CASSTRPGLVLPNEQFF
TRBJ2-2 | TRBV30 | . | . | TGTGCCTGGAGTGTACCCAGGGTGCCCGGGGAGCTGTTTTTT | CAWSVPRVPGELFF
TRBJ1-2 | TRBV6-1 | once | . | TGTGCCAGCAGTACGGGACGGACCTATGGCTACACCTTC | CASSTGRTYGYTF
TRBJ1-5 | TRBV21-1 | . | . | TGTGCCAGCAGCAATTCGGAGACAGGGGAAAATCAGCCCCAGCATTTT | CASSNSETGENQPQHF
TRBJ2-1 | TRBV10-3 | . | TRBD1 | TGTGCCATCAGCACAGGGACAGGGATCAGCAATGAGCAGTTCTTC | CAISTGTGISNEQFF
TRBJ2-1 | TRBV11-3 | . | TRBD2 | TGTGCCAGCAGCCCCGGACTAGCGGGAGGAAGGGGTGAGCAGTTCTTC | CASSPGLAGGRGEQFF
TRBJ1-1 | TRBV6-5 | . | . | TGTGCCAGCAGTTACTCGAGGGCAGACCAAGCTTTCTTT | CASSYSRADQAFF
TRBJ2-1 | TRBV5-1 | once | . | TGCGCCAGCAGCTTGAGGGCAGGGTTCTACAATGAGCAGTTCTTC | CASSLRAGFYNEQFF
TRBJ1-4 | TRBV15 | . | . | TGTGCCACCAGCAGAGAGGCAAAAAAGGGAGAAAAACTGTTTTTT | CATSREAKKGEKLFF
TRBJ2-5 | TRBV19 | . | TRBD2 | TGTGCCAGTAGTATAACCACTACTAGCGGAACTCAAGAGACCCAGTACTTC | CASSITTTSGTQETQYF
TRBJ1-2 | TRBV11-2 | few | . | TGTGCCAGCAGCCCAAGTAGATCTAACTATGGCTACACCTTC | CASSPSRSNYGYTF
TRBJ1-5 | TRBV6-1 | . | . | TGTGCCAGCAGTACGTTGAGCAATCAGCCCCAGCATTTT | CASSTLSNQPQHF
TRBJ1-5 | TRBV6-5 | once | . | TGTGCCAGCAGTTACGACTCTCAGCCCCAGCATTTT | CASSYDSQPQHF